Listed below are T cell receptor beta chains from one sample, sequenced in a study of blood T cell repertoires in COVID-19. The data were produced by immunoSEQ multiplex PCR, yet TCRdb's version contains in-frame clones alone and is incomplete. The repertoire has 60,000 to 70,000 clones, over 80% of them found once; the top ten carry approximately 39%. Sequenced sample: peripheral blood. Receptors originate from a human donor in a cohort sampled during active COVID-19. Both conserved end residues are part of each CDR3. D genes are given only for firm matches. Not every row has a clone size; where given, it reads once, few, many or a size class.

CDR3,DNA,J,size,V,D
CSASGASGRTSNEQFF,TGCAGTGCTAGTGGAGCTAGCGGACGAACCTCCAATGAGCAGTTCTTC,TRBJ2-1,.,TRBV20-1,TRBD2
CASSLLGQNTEAFF,TGTGCCAGCAGCTTATTAGGACAGAACACTGAAGCTTTCTTT,TRBJ1-1,.,TRBV7-3,.
CASSLVEGYEQYF,TGTGCCAGCAGTTTGGTGGAGGGGTACGAGCAGTACTTC,TRBJ2-7,.,TRBV12-3/TRBV12-4,.
CASSSAGGTDTQYF,TGCGCCAGCAGCTCAGCGGGGGGCACAGATACGCAGTATTTT,TRBJ2-3,.,TRBV5-1,TRBD2
CAWSGDRDTEAFF,TGTGCCTGGAGTGGGGACAGGGACACTGAAGCTTTCTTT,TRBJ1-1,.,TRBV30,TRBD1
CASSLGTSGEYTQYF,TGCGCCAGCAGCCTCGGGACTAGCGGGGAGTATACGCAGTATTTT,TRBJ2-3,.,TRBV4-1,TRBD2
CASSDTGVGTDTQYF,TGTGCCAGCAGTGATACAGGGGTAGGGACAGATACGCAGTATTTT,TRBJ2-3,.,TRBV6-1,TRBD1
CASTETERNEKLFF,TGTGCCAGCACAGAGACAGAAAGGAATGAAAAACTGTTTTTT,TRBJ1-4,once,TRBV7-8,.
CATSRVRLAGQETQYF,TGTGCCACCAGCAGGGTGAGACTAGCGGGGCAAGAGACCCAGTACTTC,TRBJ2-5,once,TRBV15,TRBD2
CASSLTGGKYGYTF,TGTGCCAGCAGCTTGACAGGGGGTAAATATGGCTACACCTTC,TRBJ1-2,.,TRBV5-4,TRBD1
CAWTYPGTGVPYEQYF,TGTGCCTGGACGTATCCCGGGACAGGGGTTCCCTACGAGCAGTACTTC,TRBJ2-7,.,TRBV30,TRBD1
CASRPYRGHSPLHF,TGTGCCAGCAGACCCTACAGGGGCCATTCACCCCTCCACTTT,TRBJ1-6,.,TRBV28,TRBD1
CASSLSSGGQETQYF,TGTGCCAGCAGCTTATCAAGCGGGGGCCAAGAGACCCAGTACTTC,TRBJ2-5,few,TRBV5-4,TRBD2
CASSVGGNTGELFF,TGCGCCAGCAGTGTGGGAGGGAACACCGGGGAGCTGTTTTTT,TRBJ2-2,.,TRBV10-1,.
CASSLEGTGNTIYF,TGTGCCAGCAGCTTAGAGGGGACTGGAAACACCATATATTTT,TRBJ1-3,few,TRBV7-2,.
CASSTGGGGYGYTF,TGTGCCAGCAGCACAGGAGGGGGGGGCTATGGCTACACCTTC,TRBJ1-2,.,TRBV11-3,.
CAWSLGTGYQPQHF,TGTGCCTGGAGTCTCGGGACAGGGTATCAGCCCCAGCATTTT,TRBJ1-5,few,TRBV30,TRBD1
CASSQEGPGGSPYRQYF,TGTGCCAGCAGCCAAGAAGGTCCGGGTGGATCTCCCTATCGGCAGTACTTC,TRBJ2-7,.,TRBV3-1/TRBV3-2,.
CASSQGTGTRFF,TGTGCCAGCAGCCAAGGTACAGGGACTAGGTTCTTC,TRBJ2-1,.,TRBV3-1/TRBV3-2,TRBD2
CASSLGGTVDTIYF,TGCGCCAGCAGCTTGGGAGGGACTGTAGACACCATATATTTT,TRBJ1-3,few,TRBV5-1,.
CASSQDRWFRNEQFF,TGTGCCAGCAGCCAAGATCGGTGGTTCCGGAATGAGCAGTTCTTC,TRBJ2-1,.,TRBV3-1/TRBV3-2,.
CASSLGIPGQGTYGYTF,TGTGCCAGCAGCTTAGGGATACCGGGACAGGGGACCTATGGCTACACCTTC,TRBJ1-2,.,TRBV7-8,TRBD1
CASSYGAGNEQFF,TGCGCCAGCAGCTATGGAGCGGGCAATGAGCAGTTCTTC,TRBJ2-1,.,TRBV5-1,.
CASSPGAGKAYEQYF,TGTGCCAGCTCACCAGGGGCAGGAAAAGCCTACGAGCAGTACTTC,TRBJ2-7,once,TRBV18,.
CASSPNRDNSNQPQHF,TGTGCCAGCAGTCCCAATCGGGACAATAGCAATCAGCCCCAGCATTTT,TRBJ1-5,.,TRBV7-6,.
CASSFLVSSGGYTGELFF,TGCGCCAGCAGCTTCCTCGTGTCTAGCGGGGGGTACACCGGGGAGCTGTTTTTT,TRBJ2-2,.,TRBV5-1,TRBD2
CASSWTSGGAGELFF,TGCGCCAGCAGTTGGACTAGCGGGGGGGCCGGGGAGCTGTTTTTT,TRBJ2-2,.,TRBV5-1,TRBD2
CASSRGGSSFF,TGTGCCAGCAGTCGGGGGGGGTCGTCTTTCTTT,TRBJ1-1,.,TRBV12-3/TRBV12-4,.
CASSLVVQEGYTF,TGCGCCAGCAGCTTGGTAGTACAGGAAGGCTACACCTTC,TRBJ1-2,.,TRBV5-1,.
CASSRGPGDSYEQYF,TGTGCCAGCAGCAGGGGGCCCGGGGACTCCTACGAGCAGTACTTC,TRBJ2-7,.,TRBV5-5,TRBD1
CASSPLPGSNYEQYF,TGTGCCAGCTCACCACTCCCGGGATCCAACTACGAGCAGTACTTC,TRBJ2-7,many,TRBV18,.
CASSQEQGDKGPDTEAFF,TGTGCCAGCAGCCAAGAACAAGGGGACAAAGGGCCTGACACTGAAGCTTTCTTT,TRBJ1-1,once,TRBV3-1/TRBV3-2,.
CASSTGLVAFNEQFF,TGTGCCAGCAGCACGGGACTAGTAGCCTTCAATGAGCAGTTCTTC,TRBJ2-1,.,TRBV5-4,TRBD2
CASNTGTGGISEAFF,TGTGCCAGCAACACCGGGACAGGGGGAATTTCTGAAGCTTTCTTT,TRBJ1-1,.,TRBV5-4,TRBD1
CASSRGQGAGTGELFF,TGTGCCAGTAGCCGGGGACAGGGGGCGGGCACCGGGGAGCTGTTTTTT,TRBJ2-2,.,TRBV19,TRBD1
CASSLPGGMGETQYF,TGCGCCAGCAGCTTGCCAGGGGGCATGGGGGAGACCCAGTACTTC,TRBJ2-5,.,TRBV5-1,TRBD1
CASSQVPLAGLDTQYF,TGTGCCAGCAGCCAAGTCCCCCTAGCGGGGTTGGATACGCAGTATTTT,TRBJ2-3,once,TRBV4-2,TRBD2
CASSPHRGISNIQYF,TGTGCCAGCAGCCCCCACCGGGGGATATCAAACATTCAGTACTTC,TRBJ2-4,.,TRBV3-1/TRBV3-2,.
CAWTRTGNTEAFF,TGTGCCTGGACCCGGACAGGGAACACTGAAGCTTTCTTT,TRBJ1-1,.,TRBV30,TRBD1
CASSLAQTGELFF,TGTGCCAGCAGCTTAGCACAAACCGGGGAGCTGTTTTTT,TRBJ2-2,.,TRBV7-2,.
CASSLERDQPQHF,TGTGCCAGCTCCCTCGAACGGGATCAGCCCCAGCATTTT,TRBJ1-5,.,TRBV18,.
CASSSQGRDNQPQHF,TGTGCCAGCAGCTCACAGGGTAGGGACAATCAGCCCCAGCATTTT,TRBJ1-5,few,TRBV2,.
CASRYGSYGYTF,TGCGCCAGCAGGTACGGTAGCTATGGCTACACCTTC,TRBJ1-2,.,TRBV5-1,.
CAWTGGGGTQYF,TGTGCCTGGACGGGGGGGGGAGGGACCCAGTACTTC,TRBJ2-5,.,TRBV30,TRBD2
CASSLEGRGYNEQFF,TGCGCCAGCAGCTTGGAGGGCAGGGGATACAATGAGCAGTTCTTC,TRBJ2-1,.,TRBV5-1,.
CASSWRAQDTQYF,TGCGCCAGCAGCTGGCGGGCCCAAGATACGCAGTATTTT,TRBJ2-3,.,TRBV5-1,.
CASSPTGEAFF,TGTGCCAGCAGTCCGACAGGGGAAGCTTTCTTT,TRBJ1-1,.,TRBV28,TRBD1
CASSKDRSSTDTQYF,TGTGCCAGCAGTAAGGACAGGTCTAGCACAGATACGCAGTATTTT,TRBJ2-3,.,TRBV6-5,TRBD1
CASSYQGIETQYF,TGTGCCAGCAGCTATCAGGGGATCGAGACCCAGTACTTC,TRBJ2-5,.,TRBV11-2,.
CASSQGRVDTQYF,TGTGCCAGCAGCCAAGGCCGGGTTGATACGCAGTATTTT,TRBJ2-3,.,TRBV3-1/TRBV3-2,.
CASSQVIGYLGKNTEAFF,TGCGCCAGCAGCCAAGTAATCGGTTATCTCGGGAAGAACACTGAAGCTTTCTTT,TRBJ1-1,.,TRBV4-1,.
CASSHQRGPRNTIYF,TGTGCCAGCAGCCACCAAAGGGGGCCTAGAAACACCATATATTTT,TRBJ1-3,.,TRBV6-5,TRBD1
CASAAQGKGSNQPQHF,TGTGCCAGCGCCGCACAGGGGAAGGGTAGCAATCAGCCCCAGCATTTT,TRBJ1-5,.,TRBV28,TRBD1
CASSLGGQRDQPQHF,TGTGCCAGCAGCCTAGGGGGACAGAGGGATCAGCCCCAGCATTTT,TRBJ1-5,.,TRBV28,TRBD1
CASSPLAGAINTEAFF,TGTGCCAGCAGCCCCCTCGCGGGGGCCATCAACACTGAAGCTTTCTTT,TRBJ1-1,.,TRBV7-9,.
CATESGGPVNTGELFF,TGTGCCACCGAGTCGGGGGGCCCTGTGAACACCGGGGAGCTGTTTTTT,TRBJ2-2,.,TRBV24-1,.
CASSLQQGVKTEAFF,TGTGCCAGCAGCTTGCAACAGGGGGTTAAAACTGAAGCTTTCTTT,TRBJ1-1,.,TRBV5-4,TRBD1
CASSLYRENSPLHF,TGTGCCAGCAGTTTATACAGGGAGAATTCACCCCTCCACTTT,TRBJ1-6,.,TRBV27,.